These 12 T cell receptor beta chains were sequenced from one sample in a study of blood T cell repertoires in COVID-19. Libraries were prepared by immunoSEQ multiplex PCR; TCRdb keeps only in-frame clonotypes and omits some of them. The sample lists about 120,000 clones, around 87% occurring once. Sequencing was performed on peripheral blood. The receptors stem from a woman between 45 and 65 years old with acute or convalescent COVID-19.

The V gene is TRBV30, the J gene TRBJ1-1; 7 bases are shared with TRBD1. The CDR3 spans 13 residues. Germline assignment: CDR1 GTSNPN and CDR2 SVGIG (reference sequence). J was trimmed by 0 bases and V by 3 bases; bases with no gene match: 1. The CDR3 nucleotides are TGTGCCTGGAGGGGACAGCTGAACACTGAAGCTTTCTTT. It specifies CAWRGQLNTEAFF. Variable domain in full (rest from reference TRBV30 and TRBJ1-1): SQTIHQWPATLVQPVGSPLSLECTVEGTSNPNLYWYRQAAGRGLQLLFYSVGIGQISSEVPQNLSASRPQDRQFILSSKKLLLSDSGFYLCAWRGQLNTEAFFGQGTRLTVV.

The CDR3 DNA is TGTGCCAGCAGCCATGTGGGACTAGCGCCCTCCTACAATGAGCAGTTCTTC. This codes for CASSHVGLAPSYNEQFF. This chain uses TRBV4-2 with TRBJ2-1; 10 nucleotides line up with TRBD2. The CDR3 sequence is 17 residues long. The ends lost 3 bases at V and 0 bases at J; junction bases unmatched: 5. Germline-derived CDR1 and CDR2 are LGHNA and YNFKEQ.

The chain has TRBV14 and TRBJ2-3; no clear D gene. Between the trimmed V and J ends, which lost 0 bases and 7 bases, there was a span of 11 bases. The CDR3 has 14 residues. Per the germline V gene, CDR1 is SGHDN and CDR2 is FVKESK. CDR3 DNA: TGTGCCAGCAGCCAAGACCGGCGAGGAAATACGCAGTATTTT. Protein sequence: CASSQDRRGNTQYF.

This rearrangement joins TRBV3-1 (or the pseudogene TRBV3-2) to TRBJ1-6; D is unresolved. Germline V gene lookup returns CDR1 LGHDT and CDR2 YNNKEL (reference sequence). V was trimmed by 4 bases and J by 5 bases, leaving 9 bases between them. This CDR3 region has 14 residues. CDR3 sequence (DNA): TGTGCCAGCAGCCTTGGGCAGAATAATTCACCCCTCCACTTT. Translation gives CASSLGQNNSPLHF.

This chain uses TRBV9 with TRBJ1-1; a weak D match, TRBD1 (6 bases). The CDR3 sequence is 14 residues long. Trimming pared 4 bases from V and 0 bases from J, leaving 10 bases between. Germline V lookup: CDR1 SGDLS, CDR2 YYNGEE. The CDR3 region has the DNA TGTGCCAGCAGCCTCGGACAGATGAACACTGAAGCTTTCTTT. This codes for CASSLGQMNTEAFF.

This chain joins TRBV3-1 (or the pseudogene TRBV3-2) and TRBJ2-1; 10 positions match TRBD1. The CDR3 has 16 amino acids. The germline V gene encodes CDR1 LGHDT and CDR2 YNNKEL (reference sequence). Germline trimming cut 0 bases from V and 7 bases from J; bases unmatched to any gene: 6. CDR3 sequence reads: CASSQDIGDRGNEQFF. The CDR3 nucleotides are TGTGCCAGCAGCCAAGATATAGGGGACAGGGGAAATGAGCAGTTCTTC.

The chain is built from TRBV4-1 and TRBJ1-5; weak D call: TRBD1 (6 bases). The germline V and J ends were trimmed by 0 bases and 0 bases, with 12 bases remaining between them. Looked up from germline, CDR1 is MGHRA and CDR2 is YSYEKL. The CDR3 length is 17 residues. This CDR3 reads CASSQEGDTYSNQPQHF. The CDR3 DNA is TGCGCCAGCAGCCAAGAAGGGGACACTTATAGCAATCAGCCCCAGCATTTT.

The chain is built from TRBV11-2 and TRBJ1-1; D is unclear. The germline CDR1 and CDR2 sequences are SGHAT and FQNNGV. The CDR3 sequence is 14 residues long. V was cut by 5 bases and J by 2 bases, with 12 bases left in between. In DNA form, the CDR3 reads TGTGCCAGCAGCCCCGGCGGCCGAAACACTGAAGCTTTCTTT. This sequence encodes CASSPGGRNTEAFF.

The CDR3, as DNA: TGTGCCATCAGTGACGGGGGGAGAAGCACCGGGGAGCTGTTTTTT. Translation: CAISDGGRSTGELFF. The V gene is TRBV10-3, the J gene TRBJ2-2, with 7 bases lining up with TRBD2. Germline loops: CDR1 ENHRY, CDR2 SYGVKD. The CDR3 totals 15 residues. Losses at the gene ends were 3 bases for V and 4 bases for J; bases not matched to a gene: 5.

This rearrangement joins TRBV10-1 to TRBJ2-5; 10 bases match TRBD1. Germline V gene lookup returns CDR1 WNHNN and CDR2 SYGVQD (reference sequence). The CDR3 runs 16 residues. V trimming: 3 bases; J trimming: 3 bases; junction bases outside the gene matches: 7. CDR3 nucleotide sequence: TGCGCCAGCAGTGACGCCGGGACAGGGGTTAAAGAGACCCAGTACTTC. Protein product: CASSDAGTGVKETQYF.

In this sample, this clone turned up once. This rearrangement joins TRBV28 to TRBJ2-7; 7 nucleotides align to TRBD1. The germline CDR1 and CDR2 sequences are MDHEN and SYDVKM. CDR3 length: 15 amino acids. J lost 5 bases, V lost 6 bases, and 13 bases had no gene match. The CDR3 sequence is CASSPPERGRNEQYF. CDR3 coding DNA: TGTGCCAGCAGCCCCCCGGAGAGGGGGCGAAACGAGCAGTACTTC.

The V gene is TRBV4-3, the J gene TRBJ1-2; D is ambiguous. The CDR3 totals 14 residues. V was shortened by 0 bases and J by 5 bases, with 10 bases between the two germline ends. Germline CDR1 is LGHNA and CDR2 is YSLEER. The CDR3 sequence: CASSQESGSYGYTF. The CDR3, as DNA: TGCGCCAGCAGCCAAGAATCGGGTTCTTATGGCTACACCTTC.